A single sample is the source of the 26 T cell receptor beta chains below, sequenced in a study of shared clonotypes between healthy human individuals (TCRdb year 2020). Receptor libraries were prepared by the immunoSEQ multiplex PCR assay. TCRdb holds this immuneACCESS table with in-frame rearrangements only. Some clones are missing; in checked studies, unresolved V genes explain under half, and the rest has no known cause. The sample table contains roughly 500,000 clones; only one count was recorded for 70% to 80% of them. 13% of the sample is taken by the ten largest. Specimen: PBMCs. These receptors all stem from a woman in her thirties or forties in good health. Some clones in this sample may be carry-over from other donors' samples.

The rearrangement uses TRBV7-2 and TRBJ2-1, with TRBD1 matching 7 bases. This CDR3 spans 16 amino acids. Germline V gene lookup returns CDR1 SGHTA and CDR2 FQGNSA. Trimming cost V 1 base and J 4 bases; bases outside gene matches: 7. CDR3 nucleotides: TGTGCCAGCAGCTTAGGGCCCGGGGACAGTTACAATGAGCAGTTCTTC. Amino acid sequence: CASSLGPGDSYNEQFF.

The chain combines TRBV29-1 with TRBJ2-5; TRBD1 agrees at 11 bases. The V segment lost 2 bases and the J segment 7 bases; nucleotides outside the gene matches: 3. CDR3 length equals 13 residues. CDR1 is SQVTM, CDR2 ANQGSEA, per germline. The CDR3 protein is CSVEPGQGGTQYF. The CDR3 DNA is TGCAGCGTTGAACCGGGACAGGGGGGGACCCAGTACTTC.

The genes are TRBV28 and TRBJ1-2; maybe TRBD1 (6 bases). The germline V gene has CDR1 MDHEN and CDR2 SYDVKM. The CDR3 totals 14 residues. V was pared by 3 bases and J by 4 bases, with 12 bases between. The CDR3 reads CASSFRQAIYGYTF. CDR3 DNA sequence: TGTGCCAGCAGTTTTCGACAGGCGATCTATGGCTACACCTTC.

The J gene is TRBJ2-1, the V gene TRBV4-3; perhaps TRBD1 as D (6 bases). Between the trimmed V and J ends, which lost 3 bases and 5 bases, there was a span of 11 bases. From germline, CDR1 is LGHNA and CDR2 YSLEER. The CDR3 has 14 amino acids. The CDR3 here is CASSQGTGNNEQFF. As DNA, the CDR3 is TGCGCCAGCAGCCAGGGTACAGGGAACAATGAGCAGTTCTTC.

For the CDR3, the DNA is TGTGCCAGCAGTGAAAATAGGCAACCTAATGAAAAACTGTTTTTT. Translated: CASSENRQPNEKLFF. The J gene is TRBJ1-4, the V gene TRBV6-1; no reliable D call. The V gene lost 2 bases and the J gene lost 3 bases, with 10 bases spanning the gap. CDR1 and CDR2 (germline): MNHNS, SASEGT. The CDR3 is 15 residues long.

In this sample, this clone turned up once. The chain employs TRBV28 and TRBJ2-7; weak D call: TRBD2 (5 bases). The V gene's germline CDR1 is MDHEN and CDR2 SYDVKM. Trimming removed 5 bases from V and 10 bases from J, with 18 bases in between. CDR3 length: 13 residues. The CDR3, as DNA: TGTGCCAGCAGTCAGAGCGGTCCAGTAAAACAGTACTTC. Protein sequence: CASSQSGPVKQYF.

The V gene is TRBV6-6, the J gene TRBJ1-4, with D perhaps TRBD1 (5 bases). Germline loops: CDR1 MNHNY, CDR2 SVGAGI (reference sequence). Trimming shortened V by 5 bases and J by 8 bases, and 15 bases separated the two germline ends. This CDR3 has 14 amino acids. CDR3 loop: CASSAGGSGEKLFF. CDR3 DNA: TGTGCCAGCAGTGCTGGGGGGTCAGGAGAAAAACTGTTTTTT.

The chain has TRBV4-2 and TRBJ2-3; TRBD1 agrees at 10 bases. The V and J ends lost 0 bases and 2 bases, in that order; junction bases with no gene match: 8. Per germline, CDR1 LGHNA and CDR2 YNFKEQ. The CDR3 sequence is 18 residues long. CDR3 DNA: TGTGCCAGCAGCCAAGATGCGGGGGACAGGGGCTTCACAGATACGCAGTATTTT. Translating gives CASSQDAGDRGFTDTQYF.

Turning to this clone: A far larger clone lies a single base away; this is likely a read error. This chain connects TRBV30 to TRBJ1-2; weak D call: TRBD1 (5 bases). Between the trimmed V and J ends, which lost 3 bases and 2 bases, there was a span of 13 bases. CDR3 length: 14 residues. CDR1 is GTSNPN and CDR2 is SVGIG in the germline V gene (reference sequence). The CDR3 protein is CAWRPPRQNYGYTF. CDR3 sequence (DNA): TGTGCCTGGAGACCCCCTAGACAGAACTATGGCTACACCTTC.

This clone was found once. A read error may explain this, as a much larger clone is one base away. Other DNA sequences in this specimen translate into the identical CDR3. The rearrangement joins TRBV14 to TRBJ1-4; D gene ambiguous. The CDR3 length is 12 residues. V was cut by 5 bases and J by 7 bases, with 8 bases left in between. CDR1 is SGHDN and CDR2 is FVKESK in the germline V gene. CDR3: CASSFLSEKLFF. Here the CDR3 DNA reads TGTGCCAGCAGCTTCCTGTCTGAAAAACTGTTTTTT.

The rearrangement joins TRBV7-9 to TRBJ1-3, with D possibly matching TRBD1 (5 bases). The CDR3 runs to 14 residues. Germline CDR1 is SEHNR and CDR2 is FQNEAQ (reference sequence). With 1 base removed from V and 9 bases from J, the gap between germline ends came to 13 bases. The CDR3 sequence: CASSLGPDGGTIYF. CDR3 bases: TGTGCCAGCAGCTTAGGCCCCGACGGGGGCACCATATATTTT.

The chain employs TRBV19 and TRBJ2-1, with a possible D match to TRBD2 (5 bases). CDR3 length: 14 residues. V lost 5 bases, J lost 8 bases, and 16 bases lay in between. Germline assignment: CDR1 LNHDA and CDR2 SQIVND (reference sequence). The CDR3 nucleotides are TGTGCCAGTAGTCTAGCTTTCGGAATGCATGAGCAGTTCTTC. It translates to CASSLAFGMHEQFF.

V and J are TRBV28 and TRBJ2-5; weak D call: TRBD2 (6 bases). V was cut by 3 bases and J by 2 bases, with 13 bases left in between. CDR1 is MDHEN, CDR2 SYDVKM, per germline. The CDR3 totals 15 residues. DNA of the CDR3: TGTGCCAGCAGTTTTAGTAACGGGGGACAAGAGACCCAGTACTTC. Amino acid sequence: CASSFSNGGQETQYF.

The rearrangement uses TRBV27 and TRBJ1-4; 8 bases are a match to TRBD1. CDR3 length equals 14 residues. V lost 0 bases to trimming and J lost 8 bases; unmatched junction nucleotides: 2. The germline V gene has CDR1 MNHEY and CDR2 SMNVEV (reference sequence). CDR3 in amino acids: CASSLSDRDEKLFF. The CDR3 DNA follows: TGTGCCAGCAGTTTATCGGACAGGGACGAAAAACTGTTTTTT.

The chain joins TRBV6-5 to TRBJ1-4; the D gene is possibly TRBD1 (6 bases). The germline V and J ends were trimmed by 3 bases and 4 bases, with 12 bases remaining between them. This CDR3 contains 15 residues. CDR1 is MNHEY, CDR2 SVGAGI, per germline. The CDR3 loop is CASSYSGQINEKLFF. The CDR3 coding sequence is TGTGCCAGCAGTTATTCCGGACAGATTAATGAAAAACTGTTTTTT.

Remarks on this clone: A far more abundant clone sits one base away, making this likely a read error. The rearrangement joins TRBV30 to TRBJ1-1; no clear D. The V gene's germline CDR1 is GTSNPN and CDR2 SVGIG (reference sequence). The CDR3 sequence is 14 residues long. The CDR3 region has the DNA TGTGCCTGGAGTGTGAGAGGGATAAACACTGACGCTTTCTTT. This translates into CAWSVRGINTDAFF.

A few counts support this clone. The chain joins TRBV6-6 to TRBJ1-1; maybe TRBD1 (6 bases). The CDR3 totals 12 residues. Trimming stripped 6 bases from V and 4 bases from J, with 9 bases between. CDR1 is MNHNY and CDR2 is SVGAGI in the germline V gene (reference sequence). In DNA form, the CDR3 reads TGTGCCAGCAGGCAAGGGGGCACTGAAGCTTTCTTT. It yields the protein CASRQGGTEAFF.

J is TRBJ2-1 and V is TRBV27; 12 positions agree with TRBD2. CDR1 is MNHEY and CDR2 is SMNVEV in the germline V gene (reference sequence). This CDR3 region has 15 residues. The V gene end was trimmed by 6 bases and the J gene end by 9 bases; junction bases not matched to a gene: 9. Here the CDR3 reads CASRPTSGSWSEQFF. In DNA, the CDR3 is TGTGCCAGCAGACCGACTAGCGGGAGTTGGAGTGAGCAGTTCTTC.

DNA of the CDR3: TGTGCCAGCAGGTCAGGGGGGCCCCATCAGCCCCAGCATTTT. Residues: CASRSGGPHQPQHF. The genes are TRBV28 and TRBJ1-5; 7 bases are a match to TRBD1. Trimming cost V 6 bases and J 5 bases; bases outside gene matches: 7. The CDR3 sequence is 14 residues long. Germline loops: CDR1 MDHEN, CDR2 SYDVKM. The whole variable domain, remainder taken from reference TRBV28 and TRBJ1-5, is DVKVTQSSRYLVKRTGEKVFLECVQDMDHENMFWYRQDPGLGLRLIYFSYDVKMKEKGDIPEGYSVSREKKERFSLILESASTNQTSMYLCASRSGGPHQPQHFGDGTRLSIL.

J is TRBJ2-7 and V is TRBV6-5; TRBD2 matches at 8 bases. CDR1 and CDR2 (germline): MNHEY, SVGAGI. Germline trimming cut 7 bases from V and 3 bases from J; bases unmatched to any gene: 8. The CDR3 runs 14 residues. Here the CDR3 DNA reads TGTGCCAGCACCCCGGGGGGGAGGATCTACGAGCAGTACTTC. Translation gives CASTPGGRIYEQYF.

The chain is built from TRBV30 and TRBJ2-7; tentatively, D is TRBD1 (5 bases). Germline values: CDR1 GTSNPN, CDR2 SVGIG (reference sequence). The CDR3 extends over 12 amino acids. With 4 bases removed from V and 6 bases from J, the gap between germline ends came to 13 bases. In nucleotides, the CDR3 is TGTGCCTGGACAGGGAATGCGGTCGAGCAGTACTTC. This sequence encodes CAWTGNAVEQYF.

The V call is TRBV6-6, the J call TRBJ2-5, with a weak D call TRBD1 (5 bases). Germline CDR1 is MNHNY and CDR2 is SVGAGI (reference sequence). The CDR3 is made up of 15 amino acids. V dropped 7 bases and J dropped 5 bases, with 20 bases sitting between them. The DNA of the CDR3 is TGTGCCAGCATGTTCTCAGGACAAAATTGGGAGACCCAGTACTTC. Translation: CASMFSGQNWETQYF.

V and J are TRBV28 and TRBJ2-1; 16 bases are a match to TRBD2. This CDR3 is 18 amino acids long. CDR1 MDHEN and CDR2 SYDVKM come from the germline V gene. V lost 3 bases, J lost 4 bases, and 6 bases stayed unmatched. The CDR3 spells CASSFRGTSGRGYNEQFF. CDR3 bases: TGTGCCAGCAGTTTCCGGGGGACTAGCGGGAGGGGTTACAATGAGCAGTTCTTC.

This chain joins TRBV11-2 and TRBJ2-7; the D gene is possibly TRBD2 (6 bases). The CDR3 runs 16 residues. Germline values: CDR1 SGHAT, CDR2 FQNNGV. V was cut by 0 bases and J by 3 bases, with 15 bases left in between. The CDR3 loop is CASSLDIAVKIYEQYF. The CDR3 DNA reads TGTGCCAGCAGCTTAGACATAGCGGTAAAAATCTACGAGCAGTACTTC.

This CDR3 reads CASSLEGLALGNEQFF. The DNA of the CDR3 is TGTGCCAGCTCACTCGAAGGACTAGCCCTAGGGAATGAGCAGTTCTTC. The V and J genes are TRBV18 and TRBJ2-1; 8 nucleotides match TRBD2. The CDR3 has 16 residues. The V gene's germline CDR1 is KGHSH and CDR2 LQKENI. With 4 bases clipped from V and 7 bases from J, the junction kept 12 bases outside the gene matches.

The chain has TRBV5-1 and TRBJ1-4, with TRBD1 identical over 7 bases. From germline, CDR1 is SGHRS and CDR2 YFSETQ. The CDR3 runs 15 residues. The J segment lost 4 bases and the V segment lost 1 base, leaving 4 bases of the junction unmatched. The CDR3 DNA sequence: TGCGCCAGCAGCTTGAACAGGGGACTTAATGAAAAACTGTTTTTT. Its protein product is CASSLNRGLNEKLFF.